These T cell receptor beta chains were read from a single sample in a study of response to subunit inactivated influenza vaccine. A single record per CDR3 protein comes from TCRdb applying MiXCR to the RT-PCR reads. This sample carries just under 550,000 distinct CDR3 sequences, less than 25% of them seen once, and the ten largest clones take 2.5% to 3%. These data also formed part of another study, on T cells expressing NK-cell markers.

The sequencing used CD4+ T cells sorted from PBMCs, collected 11 to 12 days after vaccination. Source of these receptors: a man in his forties or fifties who received an inactivated influenza vaccine. CDR3s include the opening cysteine and the closing phenylalanine or tryptophan. The order of the fields is J gene, clone size, V gene, D gene, CDR3 protein, CDR3 DNA. D genes are given only for firm matches. The listing skips clone size in some rows; elsewhere it reads once, few, many or a size class.

TRBJ2-3	.	TRBV10-3	.	CAISELDDRDTQYF	TGTGCCATCAGTGAGTTGGATGACAGGGATACGCAGTATTTT
TRBJ2-5	few	TRBV9	.	CASSSSPLRGETQYF	TGTGCCAGCAGCTCTAGTCCTCTGAGGGGGGAGACCCAGTACTTC
TRBJ1-1	.	TRBV12-3/TRBV12-4	.	CASSFQDSTTEAFF	TGTGCCAGCAGTTTTCAGGACAGCACCACTGAAGCTTTCTTT
TRBJ2-1	once	TRBV6-2/TRBV6-3	.	CASSPVPGQTRNEQFF	TGTGCCAGCAGTCCGGTTCCGGGACAAACGAGAAATGAGCAGTTCTTC
TRBJ2-3	few	TRBV7-8	TRBD2	CASSLAVSGGSSTDTQYF	TGTGCCAGCAGCTTAGCGGTTAGCGGGGGGTCTAGCACAGATACGCAGTATTTT
TRBJ1-5	.	TRBV6-1	TRBD1	CASRKDRDSNQPQHF	TGTGCCAGCAGAAAGGACAGGGATAGCAATCAGCCCCAGCATTTT
TRBJ1-2	few	TRBV6-2/TRBV6-3	TRBD1	CASRGDSNYGYTF	TGTGCCAGCAGGGGGGACAGCAACTATGGCTACACCTTC
TRBJ1-2	.	TRBV7-2	.	CASSAGLTNYGYTF	TGTGCCAGCAGCGCGGGACTGACGAACTATGGCTACACCTTC
TRBJ2-7	many	TRBV20-1	.	CSARGLANYEQYF	TGCAGTGCTAGAGGGCTAGCGAACTACGAGCAGTACTTC
TRBJ1-5	few	TRBV4-3	.	CASSQDRGLNQPQHF	TGCGCCAGCAGCCAAGATCGAGGCCTTAATCAGCCCCAGCATTTT
TRBJ2-1	.	TRBV20-1	.	CSARDKRHQGNEQFF	TGCAGTGCTAGAGATAAGCGACACCAGGGGAATGAGCAGTTCTTC
TRBJ2-3	.	TRBV2	.	CASSEVGLSTDTQYF	TGTGCCAGCAGTGAAGTGGGCCTTAGCACAGATACGCAGTATTTT
TRBJ1-5	few	TRBV6-2/TRBV6-3	.	CASSYSGRAQHF	TGTGCCAGCAGTTACTCTGGTCGTGCCCAGCATTTT
TRBJ1-5	few	TRBV10-3	TRBD1	CAISGQGDQPQHF	TGTGCCATCAGTGGACAGGGTGATCAGCCCCAGCATTTT
TRBJ1-1	.	TRBV27	TRBD1	CASSGDRGYTEAFF	TGTGCCAGCAGTGGGGACAGGGGTTATACTGAAGCTTTCTTT
TRBJ1-2	.	TRBV29-1	.	CSVEGSLPSGTF	TGCAGCGTTGAAGGATCTCTACCGTCGGGTACCTTC
TRBJ1-6	.	TRBV30	.	CAWTGNNSPLHF	TGTGCCTGGACAGGGAATAATTCACCCCTCCACTTT
TRBJ2-2	.	TRBV12-3/TRBV12-4	.	CASSRRTGELFF	TGTGCCAGCTCACGGCGGACCGGGGAGCTGTTTTTT
TRBJ2-3	few	TRBV20-1	TRBD2	CSAPGLGHTDTQYF	TGCAGTGCTCCCGGACTAGGCCACACAGATACGCAGTATTTT
TRBJ2-6	.	TRBV7-9	.	CASSLVPLSGANVLTF	TGTGCCAGCAGCTTAGTGCCCCTCTCGGGGGCCAACGTCCTGACTTTC
TRBJ2-1	few	TRBV20-1	TRBD1	CSARGQGTHNEQFF	TGCAGTGCTAGAGGACAGGGGACTCACAATGAGCAGTTCTTC
TRBJ2-7	.	TRBV10-2	TRBD2	CASSEGGGMYEQYF	TGCGCCAGCAGTGAGGGCGGGGGGATGTACGAGCAGTACTTC
TRBJ1-5	many	TRBV12-3/TRBV12-4	.	CGRGLDIQPQHF	TGTGGGAGGGGATTAGATATTCAGCCCCAGCATTTT
TRBJ2-7	.	TRBV20-1	TRBD2	CSARGLAGGAYEQYF	TGCAGTGCCAGGGGACTAGCGGGAGGGGCCTACGAGCAGTACTTC
TRBJ1-1	few	TRBV28	TRBD1	CASSPWTGEVTEAFF	TGTGCCAGCAGTCCATGGACAGGGGAGGTCACTGAAGCTTTCTTT
TRBJ1-2	.	TRBV6-6	.	CASRRTDDYGYTF	TGTGCCAGCAGAAGGACAGATGACTATGGCTACACCTTC
TRBJ2-2	few	TRBV4-1	TRBD2	CASSQDSSGALRTGELFF	TGCGCCAGCAGCCAAGATTCCAGCGGGGCTTTAAGGACCGGGGAGCTGTTTTTT
TRBJ1-5	.	TRBV28	.	CASGPGDWGNQPQHF	TGTGCCAGCGGTCCGGGGGACTGGGGCAATCAGCCCCAGCATTTT
TRBJ2-3	.	TRBV28	TRBD1	CASSQGTGRNTQYF	TGTGCCAGCAGTCAGGGGACAGGGCGGAATACGCAGTATTTT
TRBJ2-1	many	TRBV7-2	TRBD2	CASKRGGGNEQFF	TGTGCCAGCAAACGGGGGGGAGGCAATGAGCAGTTCTTC
TRBJ2-7	.	TRBV4-2	.	CASSPDPGPFEQYF	TGTGCCAGCAGCCCCGATCCCGGTCCTTTCGAGCAGTACTTC
TRBJ2-2	.	TRBV9	TRBD2	CASSVGGGRGTGELFF	TGTGCCAGCAGCGTAGGCGGCGGGAGAGGCACCGGGGAGCTGTTTTTT
TRBJ2-3	few	TRBV10-3	.	CAISEASARTDTQYF	TGTGCCATCAGTGAAGCTAGTGCTAGGACAGATACGCAGTATTTT
TRBJ2-7	few	TRBV5-1	TRBD2	CASSELAGAYEQYF	TGCGCCAGCAGCGAACTAGCGGGGGCCTACGAGCAGTACTTC
TRBJ2-1	many	TRBV7-9	.	CASTSWRGVTEQFF	TGTGCCAGCACCTCCTGGCGCGGTGTTACTGAGCAGTTCTTC
TRBJ2-5	.	TRBV28	.	CASSARLDSVETQYF	TGTGCCAGCAGCGCCCGACTAGATAGTGTAGAGACCCAGTACTTC
TRBJ2-2	.	TRBV7-2	TRBD1	CASRRQGSNTGELFF	TGTGCCAGCAGACGACAGGGTTCGAACACCGGGGAGCTGTTTTTT
TRBJ2-1	few	TRBV20-1	.	CSARFWRGTSVNEQFF	TGCAGTGCTAGGTTCTGGAGAGGGACGTCAGTCAATGAGCAGTTCTTC
TRBJ2-5	few	TRBV12-3/TRBV12-4	.	CASGWETQYF	TGTGCCAGCGGGTGGGAGACCCAGTACTTC
TRBJ2-5	few	TRBV29-1	.	CSVDSSGNQETQYF	TGCAGCGTTGACTCCAGTGGGAACCAAGAGACCCAGTACTTC
TRBJ2-7	few	TRBV20-1	.	CSASQQGRTYEQYF	TGCAGTGCTAGTCAGCAGGGGCGAACCTACGAGCAGTACTTC